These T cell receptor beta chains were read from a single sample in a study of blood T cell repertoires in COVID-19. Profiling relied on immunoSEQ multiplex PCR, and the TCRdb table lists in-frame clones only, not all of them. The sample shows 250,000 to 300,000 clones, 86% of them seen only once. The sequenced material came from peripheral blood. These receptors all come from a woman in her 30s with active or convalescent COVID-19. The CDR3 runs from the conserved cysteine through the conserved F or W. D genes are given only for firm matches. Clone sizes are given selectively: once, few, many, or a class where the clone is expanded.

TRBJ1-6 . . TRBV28 TGTGCCAGCAGTTTATCTCCGGACAGCTTGGGTTCACCCCTCCACTTT CASSLSPDSLGSPLHF
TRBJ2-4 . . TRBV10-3 TGTGCCATCAGTGAGTTTTCAGGATTAGCCAAAAACATTCAGTACTTC CAISEFSGLAKNIQYF
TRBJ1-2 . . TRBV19 TGTGCCAGTAGTATTGGGAGGGCTAGTGGCTACACCTTC CASSIGRASGYTF
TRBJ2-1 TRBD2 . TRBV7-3 TGTGCCAGCAGCCCGCCCGGGGGGAGGGGCAATGAGCAGTTCTTC CASSPPGGRGNEQFF
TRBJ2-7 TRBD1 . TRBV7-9 TGTGCCAGCAGCTTCGGGACAGGGGCCCCCCCCTACGAGCAGTACTTC CASSFGTGAPPYEQYF
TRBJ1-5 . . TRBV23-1 TGCGCCAGCCTAAAACGGAGGCCTTGCCAGCCCCAGCATTTT CASLKRRPCQPQHF
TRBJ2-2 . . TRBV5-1 TGCGCCAGCAGGATAGGGGGGGCCGGTACCGGGGAGCTGTTTTTT CASRIGGAGTGELFF
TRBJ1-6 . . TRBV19 TGTGCCAGTAGTATAGATCGGGCAGGGGCATTTATTTCACCCCTCCACTTT CASSIDRAGAFISPLHF
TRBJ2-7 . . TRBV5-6 TGTGCCAGCAGCCCGGGTGGGGGGTACTACGAGCAGTACTTC CASSPGGGYYEQYF
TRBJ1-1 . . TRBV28 TGTGCCAGCAGTACCCGGGACTTAACGAACACTGAAGCTTTCTTT CASSTRDLTNTEAFF
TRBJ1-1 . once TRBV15 TGTGCCACCAGCAGAGGGACAGTGAACACTGAAGCTTTCTTT CATSRGTVNTEAFF
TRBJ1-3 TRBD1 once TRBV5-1 TGCGCCAGCAGTCCAGGGGGCGGAAACACCATATATTTT CASSPGGGNTIYF
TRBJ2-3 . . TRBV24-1 TGTGCCACCAGTGATCGCGAACCCCGGGATCGCACAGATACGCAGTATTTT CATSDREPRDRTDTQYF
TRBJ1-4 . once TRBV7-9 TGTGCCAGCAGCTTGAATGGGGGAGGGGAAAAACTGTTTTTT CASSLNGGGEKLFF
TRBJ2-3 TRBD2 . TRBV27 TGTGCCGGCCCTAGCGGGGCTAGCACAGATACGCAGTATTTT CAGPSGASTDTQYF
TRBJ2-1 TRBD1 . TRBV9 TGTGCCAGCAGCCCCGGTGCCCGGACAGGGGGAGTTGAGCAGTTCTTC CASSPGARTGGVEQFF
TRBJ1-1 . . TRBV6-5 TGTGCCAGCCTACGGGGGGTAATGAACACTGAAGCTTTCTTT CASLRGVMNTEAFF
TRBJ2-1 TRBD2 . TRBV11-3 TGTGCCAGCAGCTTAGATTGGGGAGGGAGTGAGCAGTTCTTC CASSLDWGGSEQFF
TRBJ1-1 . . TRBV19 TGTGCCAGTAGTATAGTCTCGGTGAACACTGAAGCTTTCTTT CASSIVSVNTEAFF
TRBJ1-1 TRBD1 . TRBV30 TGTGCCTGGAGTGTTAGACAGGGTATGGGGAACACTGAAGCTTTCTTT CAWSVRQGMGNTEAFF
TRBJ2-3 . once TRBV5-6 TGTGCCAGCAGCTTGGCCCCTGCAGATACGCAGTATTTT CASSLAPADTQYF
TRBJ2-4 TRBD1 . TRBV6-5 TGTGCCAGCACCCAGGGGGTAGCCAAAAACATTCAGTACTTC CASTQGVAKNIQYF
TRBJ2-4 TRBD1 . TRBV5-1 TGCGCCAGCAGCTTGGGGTTTGGACAGGGGTTGGAAAACATTCAGTACTTC CASSLGFGQGLENIQYF
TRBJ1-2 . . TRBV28 TGTGCCAGCAGTTCGGGAACGGGGTCTGGTTATGGCTACACCTTC CASSSGTGSGYGYTF
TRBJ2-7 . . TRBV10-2 TGCGCCAGCGGAGGGGACCTCCCCTACGAGCAGTACTTC CASGGDLPYEQYF
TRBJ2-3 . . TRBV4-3 TGCGCCAGCAGCCGGCGGACTTCAAGCACAGATACGCAGTATTTT CASSRRTSSTDTQYF
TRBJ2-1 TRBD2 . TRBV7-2 TGTGCCAGCAGCTTAAGGCTAGCGGGGGCCTACAATGAGCAGTTCTTC CASSLRLAGAYNEQFF
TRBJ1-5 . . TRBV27 TGTGCCAGCAGTTTGATCGCGACAGCCCTTAGCAATCAGCCCCAGCATTTT CASSLIATALSNQPQHF
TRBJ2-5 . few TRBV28 TGTGCCAGCAGTTTAGCCAGGGGTGGGAGAGAGACCCAGTACTTC CASSLARGGRETQYF
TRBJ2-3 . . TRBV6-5 TGTGCCAGCAGCCTGACAGACTCCACAGATACGCAGTATTTT CASSLTDSTDTQYF
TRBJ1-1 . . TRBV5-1 TGCGCCAGCAGCCCCAGAAGCGTCAGGGACACTGAAGCTTTCTTT CASSPRSVRDTEAFF
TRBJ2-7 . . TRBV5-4 TGTGCCAGCAGCTCCCAGGGGTTCTACGAGCAGTACTTC CASSSQGFYEQYF
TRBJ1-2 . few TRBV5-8 TGTGCCAGCAGCTCGGAACGGCAGGGAATGTTGGGCTACACCTTC CASSSERQGMLGYTF
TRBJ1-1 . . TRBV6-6 TGTGCCAGCAGGCAACCCGTGGGGGGGGAAGCTTTCTTT CASRQPVGGEAFF
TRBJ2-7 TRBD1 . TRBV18 TGTGCCAGCTCACCTAGGACAGGGGACGAGCAGTACTTC CASSPRTGDEQYF
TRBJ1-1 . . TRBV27 TGTGCCAGCAGTCCGCAAATCTCCAGGGTCCCTGAAGCTTTCTTT CASSPQISRVPEAFF
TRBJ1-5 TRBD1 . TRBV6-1 TGTGCCAGCAGTGACCGACAGGGGGGTCAGCCCCAGCATTTT CASSDRQGGQPQHF
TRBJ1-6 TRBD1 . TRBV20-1 TGCAGTGCTAGTTCCGCAACCGGGACAGGGAATTCACCCCTCCACTTT CSASSATGTGNSPLHF
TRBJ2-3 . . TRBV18 TGTGCCAGCTCACCACCGGCGGGGAGCAATACGCAGTATTTT CASSPPAGSNTQYF
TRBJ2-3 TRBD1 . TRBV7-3 TGTGCCAGCAGCTCGGGACAGAAAGCAGATACGCAGTATTTT CASSSGQKADTQYF
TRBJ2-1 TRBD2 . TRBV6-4 TGTGCCAGCAGTGACTCAAATCTAGCGGCCTACAATGAGCAGTTCTTC CASSDSNLAAYNEQFF
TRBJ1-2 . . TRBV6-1 TGTGCCAGCAGTGAAGGCCCCACAGCGGGCTATGGCTACACCTTC CASSEGPTAGYGYTF
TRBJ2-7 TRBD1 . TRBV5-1 TGCGCCAGCAGCATGACAGGGGGTAGGGAGCAGTACTTC CASSMTGGREQYF
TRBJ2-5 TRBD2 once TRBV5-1 TGCGCCAGCAGCTTGGGGACTAGCGGGGGTCTCTTGGAGACCCAGTACTTC CASSLGTSGGLLETQYF
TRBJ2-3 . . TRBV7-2 TGTGCCAGCAGCCTCACCAGGTCGAGCACAGATACGCAGTATTTT CASSLTRSSTDTQYF
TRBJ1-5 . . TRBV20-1 TGCAGTGCTAGTCGACTTAGCAATCAGCCCCAGCATTTT CSASRLSNQPQHF
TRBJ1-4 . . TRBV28 TGTGCCAGCAGTCCCGGAGGACAGCCTAATGAAAAACTGTTTTTT CASSPGGQPNEKLFF
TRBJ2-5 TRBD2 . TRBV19 TGTGCCAGTAGTATCATGGCGGGGGGAGGAGAGACCCAGTACTTC CASSIMAGGGETQYF
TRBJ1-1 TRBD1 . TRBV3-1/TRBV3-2 TGTGCCAGCAGCCACTTGACAGGGGTGGAGGCTTTCTTT CASSHLTGVEAFF